Detailed here is one TCR beta chain. Its antigen is undetermined. J was trimmed by 5 bases and V by 4 bases; bases with no gene match: 9. Germline V lookup: CDR1 SGDLS, CDR2 YYNGEE. The CDR3 runs 15 residues. The sample comes from a study of T cell responses to AZD1222 COVID-19 vaccine. Study findings and constraints: Sampling captured repertoires only after the peak T cell response. Among vaccine-associated CD4 TCRs, coverage spanned spike, with dominance at 160-218 and 743-854.

Clones were read by immunoSEQ multiplex PCR, and TCRdb kept only the in-frame ones, dropping some. Among more than 90,000 clones, about 89% were seen once, and the ten largest hold approximately 6.5%. The clonotype originates from an adult who received the AZD1222 COVID-19 vaccine. The input for sequencing was peripheral blood, taken 28 days after the second AZD1222 dose. The chain has TRBV9 and TRBJ2-5; 9 positions match TRBD2. The CDR3 reads CASSLTAGGGETQYF. The CDR3 nucleotides read TGTGCCAGCAGCCTAACAGCGGGAGGAGGGGAGACCCAGTACTTC.